The 2 T cell receptor beta chains presented below share a single source sample, sequenced in a study of OX40 agonist ivuxolimab in advanced cancers. Using immunoSEQ multiplex PCR, the repertoire was profiled, and TCRdb retains in-frame clones only, with some absent. The table lists approximately 50,000 clones, about 94% of them singletons. Sequences were derived from CD4+ or CD8+ T cells sorted from blood, sampled in a trial of the OX40 agonist ivuxolimab. Receptors originate from an adult with an advanced solid tumor such as melanoma, head and neck, liver or kidney cancer.

V and J are TRBV28 and TRBJ2-3, with 8 bases matching TRBD1. Trimming removed 0 bases from V and 6 bases from J; junction bases left unmatched: 5. The CDR3 is 15 residues long. Per the germline V gene, CDR1 is MDHEN and CDR2 is SYDVKM. The DNA for the CDR3 is TGTGCCAGCAGTTTATGGCAGGGGGCTTTCGATACGCAGTATTTT. Translation gives CASSLWQGAFDTQYF.

The rearrangement uses TRBV9 and TRBJ1-1; D unresolved. The CDR3 extends over 11 amino acids. V shed 0 bases and J shed 8 bases, with 5 bases lying between them. In germline, CDR1 is SGDLS, CDR2 YYNGEE. CDR3 nucleotide sequence: TGTGCCAGCAGCGTAGGGGTCGAAGCTTTCTTT. This gives the protein CASSVGVEAFF.